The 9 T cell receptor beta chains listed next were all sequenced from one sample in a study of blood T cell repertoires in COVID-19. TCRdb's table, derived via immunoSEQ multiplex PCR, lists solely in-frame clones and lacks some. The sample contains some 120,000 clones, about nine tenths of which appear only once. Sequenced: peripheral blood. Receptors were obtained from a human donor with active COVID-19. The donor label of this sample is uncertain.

The CDR3 is CASSLNGWAKNIQYF. As DNA, the CDR3 is TGTGCCAGCAGCTTAAACGGTTGGGCCAAAAACATTCAGTACTTC. The chain carries TRBV7-2 and TRBJ2-4; D is unclear. Per germline, CDR1 SGHTA and CDR2 FQGNSA. Trimming shortened V by 2 bases and J by 1 base, and 9 bases separated the two germline ends. The CDR3 runs to 15 residues.

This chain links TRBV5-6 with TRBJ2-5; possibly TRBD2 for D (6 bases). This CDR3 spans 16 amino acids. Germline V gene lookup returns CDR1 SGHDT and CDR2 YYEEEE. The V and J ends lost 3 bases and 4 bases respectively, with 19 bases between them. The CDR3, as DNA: TGTGCCAGCAGCTGGGTGGCTCCGGGGGTGGGAGAGACCCAGTACTTC. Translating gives CASSWVAPGVGETQYF.

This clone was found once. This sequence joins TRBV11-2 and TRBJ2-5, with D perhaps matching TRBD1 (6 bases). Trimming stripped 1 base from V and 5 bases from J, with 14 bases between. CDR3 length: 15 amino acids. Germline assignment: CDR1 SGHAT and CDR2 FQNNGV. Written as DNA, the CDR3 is TGTGCCAGCAGCTTAGGTCTCCAGGGGCAGGAGACCCAGTACTTC. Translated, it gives CASSLGLQGQETQYF.

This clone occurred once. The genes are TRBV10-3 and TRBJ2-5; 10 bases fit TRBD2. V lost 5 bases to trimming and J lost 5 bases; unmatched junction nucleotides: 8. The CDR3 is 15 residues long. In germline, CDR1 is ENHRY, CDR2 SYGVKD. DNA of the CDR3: TGTGCCATCAGTAGCCTAGCGGGGGAGGATGAGACCCAGTACTTC. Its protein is CAISSLAGEDETQYF.

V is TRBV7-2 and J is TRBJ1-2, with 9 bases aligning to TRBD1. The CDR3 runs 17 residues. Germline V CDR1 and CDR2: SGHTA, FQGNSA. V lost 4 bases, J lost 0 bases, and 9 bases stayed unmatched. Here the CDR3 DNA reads TGTGCCAGCAGCTGGGACAGGGATCCAATTTCTAACTATGGCTACACCTTC. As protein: CASSWDRDPISNYGYTF.

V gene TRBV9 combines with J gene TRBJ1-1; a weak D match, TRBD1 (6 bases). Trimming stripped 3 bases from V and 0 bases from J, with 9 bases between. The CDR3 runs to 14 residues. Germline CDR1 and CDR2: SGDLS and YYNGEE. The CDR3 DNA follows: TGTGCCAGCAGCGGAACAGGGTTGAACACTGAAGCTTTCTTT. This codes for CASSGTGLNTEAFF.

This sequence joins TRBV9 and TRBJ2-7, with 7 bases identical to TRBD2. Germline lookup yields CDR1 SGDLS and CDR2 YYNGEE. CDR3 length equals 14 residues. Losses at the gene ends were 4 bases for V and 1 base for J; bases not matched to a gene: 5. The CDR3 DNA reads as TGTGCCAGCAGCATGGGAGGGGCATCCTACGAGCAGTACTTC. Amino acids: CASSMGGASYEQYF.

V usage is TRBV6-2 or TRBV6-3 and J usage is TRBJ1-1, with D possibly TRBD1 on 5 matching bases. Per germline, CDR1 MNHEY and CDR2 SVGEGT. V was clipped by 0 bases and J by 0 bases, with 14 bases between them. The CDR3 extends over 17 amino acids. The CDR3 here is CASSYSMGGRLNTEAFF. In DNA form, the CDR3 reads TGTGCCAGCAGTTACTCGATGGGGGGACGTTTGAACACTGAAGCTTTCTTT.

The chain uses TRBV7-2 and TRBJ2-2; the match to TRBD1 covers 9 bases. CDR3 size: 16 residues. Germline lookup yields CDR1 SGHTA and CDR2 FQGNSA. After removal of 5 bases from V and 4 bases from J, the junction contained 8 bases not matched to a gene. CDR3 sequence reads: CASSGGQGGGTGELFF. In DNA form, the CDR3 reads TGTGCCAGCAGCGGGGGACAGGGTGGGGGCACCGGGGAGCTGTTTTTT.